This TCR beta chain comes out of a study of blood T cell repertoires in COVID-19. Across the whole study: Acute and convalescent COVID-19 specimens originated in the United States, Italy and Spain. From T cells, B-cell-depleted T cells, or PBMCs came the material, which was cDNA or gDNA.

The germline gives CDR1 SNHLY, CDR2 FYNNEI. V was clipped by 8 bases and J by 3 bases; unmatched bases: 12. The CDR3 has 16 residues. Original analysis: Amplifying reference gene primers gave estimates of nucleated cell counts. The assay was immunoSEQ multiplex PCR, and TCRdb's table has in-frame clones only and misses some. V, J and clone size are those of that table, while D and trimming were read from the DNA. Altogether fewer than 150,000 clones are present, about 83% being singletons, with the ten largest covering around 13%. The V call is TRBV2, the J call TRBJ2-3; 9 bases agree with TRBD2. The sample taken for sequencing was peripheral blood. This sequence originates from a human donor in a cohort sampled during active COVID-19. The CDR3 region is CASRRRGGSKTDTQYF. CDR3 DNA sequence: TGTGCCAGCCGTCGGCGGGGGGGATCAAAGACAGATACGCAGTATTTT.